A single sample is the source of the 25 T cell receptor beta chains below, sequenced in a study of brain T cells in children with intractable seizures. Libraries were prepared by immunoSEQ multiplex PCR; TCRdb keeps only in-frame clonotypes and omits some of them. The data hold roughly 110,000 clones, with roughly 94% observed a single time. The sample was peripheral blood, taken at surgery. The receptors were gathered from a boy younger than two with hemimegalencephaly and intractable seizures.

The J gene is TRBJ1-1, the V gene TRBV7-3, with a weak D call TRBD1 (6 bases). The CDR3 runs 17 residues. Trimming left V 2 bases short and J 0 bases short, with 16 bases between. Germline V gene lookup returns CDR1 SGHTA and CDR2 FQGTGA. The DNA of the CDR3 is TGTGCCAGCAGCTTACTGGGGGCGCGGGGCATGAACACTGAAGCTTTCTTT. Residues: CASSLLGARGMNTEAFF.

The chain carries TRBV4-1 and TRBJ1-5; TRBD1 agrees at 9 bases. V was clipped by 4 bases and J by 5 bases; unmatched bases: 3. Germline CDR1 is MGHRA and CDR2 is YSYEKL. The CDR3 covers 14 residues. CDR3 coding DNA: TGCGCCAGCAGCCGGGGACAGGGAGATCAGCCCCAGCATTTT. Translating it yields CASSRGQGDQPQHF.

The CDR3 nucleotides read TGTGCCAGCAGTGAAAGGGAGGGGGTGTATGGCTACACCTTC. This translates into CASSEREGVYGYTF. The chain uses TRBV6-1 and TRBJ1-2; a possible D gene is TRBD1 (6 bases). The CDR3 is made up of 14 amino acids. V lost 2 bases and J 5 bases, leaving 12 bases between the germline ends. Looked up from germline, CDR1 is MNHNS and CDR2 is SASEGT.

The CDR3 region is CASSLGTGSISGANVLTF. CDR3 sequence (DNA): TGTGCCAGCAGTTTAGGGACAGGGTCAATCTCTGGGGCCAACGTCCTGACTTTC. The chain has TRBV27 and TRBJ2-6; TRBD1 matches at 9 bases. The length of the CDR3 is 18 residues. Losses at the gene ends were 2 bases for V and 0 bases for J; bases not matched to a gene: 5. CDR1 and CDR2 (germline): MNHEY, SMNVEV (reference sequence).

This clone was recorded once. This chain connects TRBV28 to TRBJ2-1; 8 bases are shared with TRBD1. The trim removed 3 bases at V and 16 bases at J, leaving 8 bases unmatched. Looked up from germline, CDR1 is MDHEN and CDR2 is SYDVKM. CDR3 length: 12 amino acids. In nucleotides, the CDR3 is TGTGCCAGCAGTTTTCCATCCGGGACAGGCTTCTTC. The encoded protein is CASSFPSGTGFF.

This chain uses TRBV18 with TRBJ1-3; D is undetermined. Looked up from germline, CDR1 is KGHSH and CDR2 is LQKENI. With 1 base removed from V and 7 bases from J, the gap between germline ends came to 14 bases. The CDR3 is made up of 15 amino acids. The CDR3 sequence is CASSPLRRDGNTIYF. The CDR3 bases are TGTGCCAGCTCACCACTACGCCGCGATGGGAACACCATATATTTT. The whole variable domain, filled in from reference TRBV18 and TRBJ1-3, reads NAGVMQNPRHLVRRRGQEARLRCSPMKGHSHVYWYRQLPEEGLKFMVYLQKENIIDESGMPKERFSAEFPKEGPSILRIQQVVRGDSAAYFCASSPLRRDGNTIYFGEGSWLTVV.

The V gene is TRBV5-1, the J gene TRBJ1-2; unclear D gene. Germline V lookup: CDR1 SGHRS, CDR2 YFSETQ. The CDR3 spans 15 residues. Trimming shortened V by 4 bases and J by 5 bases, and 18 bases separated the two germline ends. The CDR3 DNA reads as TGCGCCAGCAGCCCGGACGGAGGACGATTTTATGGCTACACCTTC. Its translation is CASSPDGGRFYGYTF. The variable domain in full, with the rest retrieved from reference TRBV5-1 and TRBJ1-2, is KAGVTQTPRYLIKTRGQQVTLSCSPISGHRSVSWYQQTPGQGLQFLFEYFSETQRNKGNFPGRFSGRQFSNSRSEMNVSTLELGDSALYLCASSPDGGRFYGYTFGSGTRLTVV.

This chain connects TRBV28 to TRBJ2-7; D possibly matches TRBD1 or TRBD2 (5 bases each). V gave up 8 bases and J gave up 6 bases, with 14 bases separating them. CDR3 length: 12 amino acids. CDR1 and CDR2 from the germline V gene are MDHEN and SYDVKM. This CDR3 reads CASRSGLGEQYF. In DNA form, the CDR3 reads TGTGCCAGCCGTTCGGGGCTGGGCGAGCAGTACTTC. Drawing the rest from reference TRBV28 and TRBJ2-7, the complete variable domain is DVKVTQSSRYLVKRTGEKVFLECVQDMDHENMFWYRQDPGLGLRLIYFSYDVKMKEKGDIPEGYSVSREKKERFSLILESASTNQTSMYLCASRSGLGEQYFGPGTRLTVT.

The genes are TRBV7-8 and TRBJ2-1; D is ambiguous. There are 13 residues in the CDR3. V gave up 5 bases and J gave up 8 bases, with 13 bases separating them. Germline CDR1 reads SGHVS; CDR2 reads FQNEAQ. Here the CDR3 DNA reads TGTGCCAGCAGCCGGCCAGCAGTCGATGAGCAGTTCTTC. Protein: CASSRPAVDEQFF.

In DNA form, the CDR3 reads TGTGCCAGCAGCCAAGGAGCCCAGTATGGCTACACCTTC. Translated: CASSQGAQYGYTF. This chain joins TRBV3-1 (or the pseudogene TRBV3-2) and TRBJ1-2; D is uncertain. From germline, CDR1 is LGHDT and CDR2 YNNKEL (reference sequence). V was pared by 1 base and J by 5 bases, with 8 bases between. CDR3 size: 13 residues.

CDR3 DNA sequence: TGTGCCAGCACCAACGCGGGGAGCTACGAGCAGTACTTC. This gives the protein CASTNAGSYEQYF. The J gene is TRBJ2-7, the V gene TRBV6-5, with D possibly TRBD2 on 6 matching bases. V shed 7 bases and J shed 3 bases, with 13 bases lying between them. The CDR3 totals 13 residues. Per germline, CDR1 MNHEY and CDR2 SVGAGI.

The chain uses TRBV6-5 and TRBJ1-4; D remains ambiguous. CDR1 and CDR2 (germline): MNHEY, SVGAGI. V was trimmed by 2 bases and J by 6 bases, leaving 16 bases between them. The CDR3 is 16 residues long. The CDR3 bases are TGTGCCAGCAGTTACAGAAGAGATCGTGGGGATGAAAAACTGTTTTTT. Translating gives CASSYRRDRGDEKLFF.

The CDR3 DNA sequence: TGTGCCAGCAGCGTAGGGGCTAGCGGGATGAACACCGGGGAGCTGTTTTTT. Its protein is CASSVGASGMNTGELFF. The chain carries TRBV9 and TRBJ2-2; 9 bases align to TRBD2. The V and J ends lost 0 bases and 1 base, in that order; junction bases with no gene match: 4. CDR1 and CDR2 from the germline V gene are SGDLS and YYNGEE. The CDR3 covers 17 residues.

The CDR3 bases are TGTGCCAGCAGTTGGGCCCGCGATACAGCAGATTATAATCAGCCCCAGCATTTT. Its translation: CASSWARDTADYNQPQHF. The chain combines TRBV6-2 or TRBV6-3 with TRBJ1-5; D is unclear. V was shortened by 4 bases and J by 4 bases, with 23 bases between the two germline ends. Germline-derived CDR1 and CDR2 are MNHEY and SVGEGT. This CDR3 contains 18 residues.

This clone was detected once. The genes are TRBV25-1 and TRBJ2-5; possible D gene TRBD2, 5 bases. The CDR3 sequence is 14 residues long. The germline V and J ends were trimmed by 5 bases and 7 bases, with 17 bases remaining between them. CDR1 and CDR2 (germline): MGHDK, SYGVNS. The CDR3 DNA follows: TGTGCCAGCAGTAGGACTGCCTTGCTTGGGACCCAGTACTTC. This gives the protein CASSRTALLGTQYF.

In its sample, this clone was seen once. The rearrangement joins TRBV5-1 to TRBJ1-1; a possible D gene is TRBD1 (5 bases). The CDR3 spans 15 residues. V lost 4 bases, J lost 0 bases, and 13 bases lay in between. CDR1 SGHRS and CDR2 YFSETQ come from the germline V gene. The CDR3 DNA follows: TGCGCCAGCAGCGCTGAACCGGGGGTGAACACTGAAGCTTTCTTT. Residues: CASSAEPGVNTEAFF.

The chain links TRBV4-2 to TRBJ1-4; D is perhaps TRBD1 (5 bases). Germline loops: CDR1 LGHNA, CDR2 YNFKEQ. CDR3 length: 15 residues. V lost 5 bases and J 3 bases, leaving 13 bases between the germline ends. The CDR3 DNA reads as TGTGCCAGCAGCGGGGGTCGGAGGGCTAATGAAAAACTGTTTTTT. This sequence encodes CASSGGRRANEKLFF.

This clone was recorded only once. V usage is TRBV7-2 and J usage is TRBJ2-1; D is unclear. V was trimmed by 1 base and J by 9 bases, leaving 13 bases between them. The CDR3 runs 14 residues. The germline V gene has CDR1 SGHTA and CDR2 FQGNSA. CDR3 in DNA: TGTGCCAGCAGCTTAGGAACCCAGGTGGGTGAGCAGTTCTTC. Protein: CASSLGTQVGEQFF.

The chain couples TRBV19 to TRBJ1-6; D perhaps matches TRBD1 (5 bases). The germline V gene has CDR1 LNHDA and CDR2 SQIVND (reference sequence). V was pared by 7 bases and J by 8 bases, with 15 bases between. This CDR3 has 14 residues. CDR3: CASTPAAGYSPLHF. CDR3 coding DNA: TGTGCCAGTACCCCGGCGGCAGGGTATTCACCCCTCCACTTT. Looking up the rest from reference TRBV19 and TRBJ1-6 gives the full variable domain: DGGITQSPKYLFRKEGQNVTLSCEQNLNHDAMYWYRQDPGQGLRLIYYSQIVNDFQKGDIAEGYSVSREKKESFPLTVTSAQKNPTAFYLCASTPAAGYSPLHFGNGTRLTVT.

The J gene is TRBJ2-7, the V gene TRBV7-3; D tentatively reads TRBD1 or TRBD2 (7 bases each). The CDR3 totals 14 residues. V gave up 5 bases and J gave up 7 bases, with 18 bases separating them. The V gene's germline CDR1 is SGHTA and CDR2 FQGTGA. This CDR3 reads CASSASGGAVEQYF. In DNA, the CDR3 is TGTGCCAGCAGCGCCTCAGGGGGGGCCGTAGAGCAGTACTTC.

CDR3 region: CASSPPVGAARAFF. CDR3 nucleotides: TGTGCCAGCTCACCACCGGTGGGGGCCGCGAGAGCTTTCTTT. The V call is TRBV18, the J call TRBJ1-1; a weak D match, TRBD1 (6 bases). Germline V gene sequence: CDR1 KGHSH, CDR2 LQKENI. With 0 bases removed from V and 10 bases from J, the gap between germline ends came to 15 bases. CDR3 length: 14 residues.

On this clone: The junction does not match germline at one end; this may be a read error. The chain joins TRBV30 to TRBJ1-1; D is uncertain. CDR1 GTSNPN and CDR2 SVGIG come from the germline V gene (reference sequence). This CDR3 region has 9 residues. The CDR3 DNA follows: TGTGCCTGTAACAGTGAAGCTTTCTTT. Its translation: CACNSEAFF.

The gene calls are TRBV29-1 and TRBJ1-2; 7 bases match TRBD1. In germline, CDR1 is SQVTM, CDR2 ANQGSEA. There are 15 residues in the CDR3. V shed 7 bases, J shed 4 bases, and the junction held 15 bases outside the gene matches. CDR3 sequence: CSGTGTAVNGYGYTF. The DNA of the CDR3 is TGCAGCGGGACCGGGACAGCCGTCAACGGCTATGGCTACACCTTC.

This clone appeared a few times. The V call is TRBV5-6, the J call TRBJ1-1, with D unresolved. This CDR3 is built from 14 residues. V was clipped by 1 base and J by 5 bases, with 12 bases between them. The germline V gene has CDR1 SGHDT and CDR2 YYEEEE. The DNA for the CDR3 is TGTGCCAGCAGCTTGTCGTCAGGAGGGACTGAAGCTTTCTTT. Residues: CASSLSSGGTEAFF.

The chain is built from TRBV10-2 and TRBJ2-1; TRBD2 matches at 11 bases. The V and J ends lost 10 bases and 8 bases, in that order; junction bases with no gene match: 10. There are 14 residues in the CDR3. The V gene's germline CDR1 is WSHSY and CDR2 SAAADI. The CDR3 reads CATGTSGSLDEQFF. The CDR3 coding sequence is TGCGCCACCGGTACTAGCGGGAGTTTGGATGAGCAGTTCTTC.